This T cell receptor beta chain was observed in a study of graft-versus-host responses after intestinal transplantation. Concerning this clone: Its antigen is still unknown.

The CDR3 has 12 residues. Germline loops: CDR1 MDHEN, CDR2 SYDVKM. V was trimmed by 8 bases and J by 3 bases, leaving 11 bases between them. Repertoires were generated with immunoSEQ multiplex PCR, while TCRdb's copy carries only in-frame clones and drops some. The table lists just over 95,000 clones, 92% of them singletons, with 0.17% in the top ten. The sample was unstimulated CD4+ T cells sorted from spleen or lymph node cells, taken before intestinal transplant. The receptor comes from a human donor who received an intestinal transplant. V and J are TRBV28 and TRBJ2-7; possible D gene TRBD1, 6 bases. The CDR3 DNA reads as TGTGCCAGCGGCCCCAGGGGCTACGAGCAGTACTTC. This encodes CASGPRGYEQYF.